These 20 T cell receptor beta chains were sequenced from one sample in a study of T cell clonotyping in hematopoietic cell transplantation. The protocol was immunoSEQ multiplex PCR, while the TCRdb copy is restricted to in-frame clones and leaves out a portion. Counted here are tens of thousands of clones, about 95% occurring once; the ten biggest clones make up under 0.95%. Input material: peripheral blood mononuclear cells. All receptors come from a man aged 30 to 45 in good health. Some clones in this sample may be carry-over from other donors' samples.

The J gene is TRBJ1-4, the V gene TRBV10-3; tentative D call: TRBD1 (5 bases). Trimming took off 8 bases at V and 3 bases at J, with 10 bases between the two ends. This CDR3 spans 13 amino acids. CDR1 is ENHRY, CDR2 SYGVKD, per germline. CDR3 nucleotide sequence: TGTGCCATCCGCGGGGCGGCTAATGAAAAACTGTTTTTT. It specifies CAIRGAANEKLFF.

CDR3 loop: CASSGSGRYPSGNTIYF. DNA for the CDR3: TGCGCCAGCAGCGGCTCGGGCAGATACCCCTCTGGAAACACCATATATTTT. This chain links TRBV5-1 with TRBJ1-3; D gene uncertain. V lost 4 bases, J lost 0 bases, and 17 bases lay in between. Germline V gives CDR1 SGHRS, CDR2 YFSETQ. CDR3 size: 17 residues.

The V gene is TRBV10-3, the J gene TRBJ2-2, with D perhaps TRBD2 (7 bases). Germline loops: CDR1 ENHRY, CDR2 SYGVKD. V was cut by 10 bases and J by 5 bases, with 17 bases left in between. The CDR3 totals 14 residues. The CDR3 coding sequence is TGTGCCACGGCCCCGGGGGGCGCAACCGGGGAGCTGTTTTTT. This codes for CATAPGGATGELFF.

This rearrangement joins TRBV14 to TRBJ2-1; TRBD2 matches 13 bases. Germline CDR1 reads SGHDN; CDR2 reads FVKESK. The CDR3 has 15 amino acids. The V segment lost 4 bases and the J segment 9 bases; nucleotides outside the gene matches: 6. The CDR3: CASSPTSGRASEQFF. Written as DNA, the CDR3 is TGTGCCAGCAGCCCTACTAGCGGGAGGGCCAGTGAGCAGTTCTTC.

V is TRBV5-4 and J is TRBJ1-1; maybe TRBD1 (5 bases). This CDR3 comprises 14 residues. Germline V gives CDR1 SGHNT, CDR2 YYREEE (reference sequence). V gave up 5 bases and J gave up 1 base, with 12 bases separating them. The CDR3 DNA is TGTGCCAGCAGACACGGTGGGGGGAACACTGAAGCTTTCTTT. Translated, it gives CASRHGGGNTEAFF. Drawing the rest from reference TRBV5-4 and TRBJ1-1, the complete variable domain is ETGVTQSPTHLIKTRGQQVTLRCSSQSGHNTVSWYQQALGQGPQFIFQYYREEENGRGNFPPRFSGLQFPNYSSELNVNALELDDSALYLCASRHGGGNTEAFFGQGTRLTVV.

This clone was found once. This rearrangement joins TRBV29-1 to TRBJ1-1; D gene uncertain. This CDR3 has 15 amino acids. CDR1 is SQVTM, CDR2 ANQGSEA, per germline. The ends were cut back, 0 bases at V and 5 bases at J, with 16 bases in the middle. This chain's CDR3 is CSVEDLGRGGTEAFF. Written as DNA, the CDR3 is TGCAGCGTTGAAGATCTTGGGCGTGGAGGGACTGAAGCTTTCTTT.

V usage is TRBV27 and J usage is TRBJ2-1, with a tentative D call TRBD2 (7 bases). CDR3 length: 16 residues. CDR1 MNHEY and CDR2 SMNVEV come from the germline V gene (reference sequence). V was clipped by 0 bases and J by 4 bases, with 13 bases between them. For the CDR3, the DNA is TGTGCCAGCAGTTTATCGGGGGGGCGCGTATACAATGAGCAGTTCTTC. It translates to CASSLSGGRVYNEQFF.

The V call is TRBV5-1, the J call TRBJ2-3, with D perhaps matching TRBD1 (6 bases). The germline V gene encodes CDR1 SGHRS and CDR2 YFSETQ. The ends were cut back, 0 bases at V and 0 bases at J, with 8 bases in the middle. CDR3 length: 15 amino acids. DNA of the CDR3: TGCGCCAGCAGCTTGGGACAGGTTAGCACAGATACGCAGTATTTT. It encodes CASSLGQVSTDTQYF.

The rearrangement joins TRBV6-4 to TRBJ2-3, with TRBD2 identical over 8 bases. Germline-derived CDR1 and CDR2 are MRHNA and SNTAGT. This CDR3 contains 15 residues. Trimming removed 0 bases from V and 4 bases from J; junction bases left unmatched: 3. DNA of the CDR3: TGTGCCAGCAGTGACTCAGGTAGCGGGGCAGATACGCAGTATTTT. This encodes CASSDSGSGADTQYF.

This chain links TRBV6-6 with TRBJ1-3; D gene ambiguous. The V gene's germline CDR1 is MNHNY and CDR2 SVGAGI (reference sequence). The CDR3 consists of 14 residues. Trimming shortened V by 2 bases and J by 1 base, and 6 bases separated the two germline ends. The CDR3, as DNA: TGTGCCAGCAGTTACGCGGTTTCTGGAAACACCATATATTTT. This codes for CASSYAVSGNTIYF.

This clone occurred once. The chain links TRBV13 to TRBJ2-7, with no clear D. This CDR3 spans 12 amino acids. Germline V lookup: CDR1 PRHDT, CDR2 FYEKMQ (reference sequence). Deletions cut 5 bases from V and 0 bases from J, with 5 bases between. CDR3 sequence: CASSPNSYEQYF. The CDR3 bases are TGTGCCAGCAGCCCCAACTCCTACGAGCAGTACTTC.

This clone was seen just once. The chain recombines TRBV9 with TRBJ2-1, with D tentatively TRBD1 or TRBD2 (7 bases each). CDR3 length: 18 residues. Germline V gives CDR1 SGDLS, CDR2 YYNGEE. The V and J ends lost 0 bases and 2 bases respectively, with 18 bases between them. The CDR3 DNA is TGTGCCAGCAGCGTAGCCTATGGGCAGGGGGGGACCTACAATGAGCAGTTCTTC. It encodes CASSVAYGQGGTYNEQFF.

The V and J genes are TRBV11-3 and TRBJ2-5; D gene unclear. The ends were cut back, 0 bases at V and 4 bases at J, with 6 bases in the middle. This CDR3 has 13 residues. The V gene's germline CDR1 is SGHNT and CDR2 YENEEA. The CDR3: CASSLDHLETQYF. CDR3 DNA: TGTGCCAGCAGCTTAGATCATTTAGAGACCCAGTACTTC.

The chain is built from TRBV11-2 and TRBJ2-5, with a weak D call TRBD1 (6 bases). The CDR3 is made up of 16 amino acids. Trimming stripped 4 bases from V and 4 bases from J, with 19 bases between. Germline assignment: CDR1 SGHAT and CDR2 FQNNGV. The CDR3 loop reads CASSSSQGLSGETQYF. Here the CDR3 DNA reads TGTGCCAGCAGCTCCTCTCAGGGGCTGTCGGGAGAGACCCAGTACTTC.

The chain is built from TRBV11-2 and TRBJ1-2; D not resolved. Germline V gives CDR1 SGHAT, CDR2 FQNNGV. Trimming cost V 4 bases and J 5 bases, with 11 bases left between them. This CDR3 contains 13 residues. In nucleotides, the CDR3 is TGTGCCAGCAGCTACAGTGCTACTTATGGCTACACCTTC. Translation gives CASSYSATYGYTF.

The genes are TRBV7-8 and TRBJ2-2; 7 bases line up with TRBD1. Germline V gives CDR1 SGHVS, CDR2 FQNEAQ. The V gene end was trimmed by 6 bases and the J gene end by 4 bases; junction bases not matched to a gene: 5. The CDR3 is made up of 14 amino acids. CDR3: CASSKNRGTGELFF. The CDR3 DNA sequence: TGTGCCAGCAGTAAGAACAGGGGCACCGGGGAGCTGTTTTTT.

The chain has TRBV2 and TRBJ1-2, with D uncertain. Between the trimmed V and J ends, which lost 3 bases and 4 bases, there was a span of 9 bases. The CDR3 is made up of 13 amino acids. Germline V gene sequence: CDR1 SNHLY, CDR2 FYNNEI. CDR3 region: CASSDQVGYGYTF. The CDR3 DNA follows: TGTGCCAGCAGTGACCAGGTGGGCTATGGCTACACCTTC.

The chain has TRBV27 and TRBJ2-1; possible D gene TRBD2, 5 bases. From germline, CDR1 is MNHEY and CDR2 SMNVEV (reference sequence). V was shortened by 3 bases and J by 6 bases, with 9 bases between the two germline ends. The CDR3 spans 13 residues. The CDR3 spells CASSFPSFNEQFF. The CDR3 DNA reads TGTGCCAGCAGTTTCCCTAGCTTCAATGAGCAGTTCTTC.

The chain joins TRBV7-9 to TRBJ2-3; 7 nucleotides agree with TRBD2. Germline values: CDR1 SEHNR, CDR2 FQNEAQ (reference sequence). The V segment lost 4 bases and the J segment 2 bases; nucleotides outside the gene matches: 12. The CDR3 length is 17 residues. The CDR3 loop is CASSSDIGGRDTDTQYF. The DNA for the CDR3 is TGTGCCAGCAGCTCCGACATTGGCGGGAGAGACACAGATACGCAGTATTTT.

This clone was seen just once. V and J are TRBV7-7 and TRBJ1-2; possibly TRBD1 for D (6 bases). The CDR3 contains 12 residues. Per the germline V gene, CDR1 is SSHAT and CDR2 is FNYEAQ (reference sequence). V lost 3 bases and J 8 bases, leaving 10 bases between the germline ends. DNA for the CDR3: TGTGCCAGCAGCTTGGAAGGGGGGGGCTACACCTTC. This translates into CASSLEGGGYTF.